This T cell receptor (beta chain) was observed in a study of cytomegalovirus exposure and HLA in healthy donors. The wider study: The study's early data release held 75 million to 95 million unique TCRs from HLA-typed donors.

CDR1 is MDHEN and CDR2 is SYDVKM in the germline V gene. The CDR3 runs 12 residues. V was pared by 8 bases and J by 1 base, with 5 bases between. On this clone: The antigen is not known.

Researchers ran the PCR with 60 Vbeta and 13 Jbeta primers. The method was immunoSEQ multiplex PCR; TCRdb's version includes in-frame clones alone and lacks a portion of them. The sample shows some 150,000 clones, just under 80% of them seen only once. Notes on the study in general: After further analysis at a later stage, 17,000 or so TCR beta sequences were associated with HLA alleles at 0.05 false discovery rate. The number of N-insertions in an Asian-associated ancestry cluster was reportedly below the roughly 670-donor mean in a later analysis.

V usage is TRBV28 and J usage is TRBJ1-4; D gene ambiguous. The TCR originated in a man aged 30-40 years in good health and CMV-seronegative. Sequenced material: PBMCs. In DNA, the CDR3 is TGTGCCAGCGGCCAAACTAATGAAAAACTGTTTTTT. Protein sequence: CASGQTNEKLFF.